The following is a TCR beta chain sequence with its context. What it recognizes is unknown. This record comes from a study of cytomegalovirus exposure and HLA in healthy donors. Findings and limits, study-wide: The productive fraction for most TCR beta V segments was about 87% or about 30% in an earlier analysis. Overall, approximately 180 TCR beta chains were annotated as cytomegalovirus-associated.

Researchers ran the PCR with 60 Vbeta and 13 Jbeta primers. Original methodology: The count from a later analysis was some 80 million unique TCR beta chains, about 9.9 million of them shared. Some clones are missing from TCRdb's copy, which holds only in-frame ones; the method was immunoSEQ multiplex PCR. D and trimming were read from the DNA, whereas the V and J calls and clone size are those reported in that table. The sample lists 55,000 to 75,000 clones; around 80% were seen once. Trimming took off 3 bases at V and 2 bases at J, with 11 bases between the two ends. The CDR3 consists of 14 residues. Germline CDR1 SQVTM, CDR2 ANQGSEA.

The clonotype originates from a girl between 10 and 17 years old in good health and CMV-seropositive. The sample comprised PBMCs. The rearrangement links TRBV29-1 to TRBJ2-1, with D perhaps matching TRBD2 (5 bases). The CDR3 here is CSVDWPTTYNEQFF. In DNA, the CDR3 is TGCAGCGTTGACTGGCCGACTACCTACAATGAGCAGTTCTTC.